One and the same sample provided the 10 T cell receptor beta chains below, sequenced in a study of OX40 agonist ivuxolimab in advanced cancers. Sequencing was performed with immunoSEQ multiplex PCR; in TCRdb, only in-frame clones are kept and a portion is missing. The sample has about 43,000 clones; more than 80% are singletons. The sample consisted of CD4+ or CD8+ T cells sorted from blood, taken in a trial of the OX40 agonist ivuxolimab. These receptor sequences come from an adult with an advanced solid tumor such as melanoma, head and neck, liver or kidney cancer.

This chain uses TRBV5-1 with TRBJ1-1; 7 nucleotides line up with TRBD1. J gave up 5 bases and V 4 bases, and 8 bases lay outside the gene matches. The CDR3 has 14 residues. Germline V lookup: CDR1 SGHRS, CDR2 YFSETQ. The CDR3 spells CASSASTGVTEAFF. The CDR3 DNA reads as TGCGCCAGCAGCGCCTCAACAGGGGTAACTGAAGCTTTCTTT.

The chain couples TRBV30 to TRBJ1-2; 7 nucleotides line up with TRBD1. CDR1 and CDR2 (germline): GTSNPN, SVGIG (reference sequence). There are 13 residues in the CDR3. V lost 3 bases and J lost 8; bases outside the gene matches: 9. CDR3 nucleotides: TGTGCCTGGAGCCCAGGGGGGGGCAGCGGCTACACCTTC. Translated, it gives CAWSPGGGSGYTF.

The chain joins TRBV18 to TRBJ2-3; TRBD2 aligns across 12 bases. The CDR3 is 16 amino acids. V dropped 4 bases and J dropped 3; count of bases not matched to a gene: 5. The V gene's germline CDR1 is KGHSH and CDR2 LQKENI. CDR3 sequence reads: CASSLGLAGMTDTQYF. CDR3 coding DNA: TGTGCCAGCTCACTAGGACTAGCGGGAATGACAGATACGCAGTATTTT.

This chain joins TRBV10-1 and TRBJ1-2, with D perhaps matching TRBD1 (6 bases). This CDR3 spans 16 amino acids. Germline lookup yields CDR1 WNHNN and CDR2 SYGVQD (reference sequence). V lost 0 bases, J lost 4 bases, and 15 bases lay in between. CDR3 loop: CASSESRAGDGYGYTF. As DNA, the CDR3 is TGCGCCAGCAGTGAGTCGCGGGCAGGGGACGGCTATGGCTACACCTTC.

This clone was seen just once. The V and J genes are TRBV2 and TRBJ2-7; D is perhaps TRBD1 (5 bases). Germline V gives CDR1 SNHLY, CDR2 FYNNEI. The CDR3 sequence is 17 residues long. Trimming left V 0 bases short and J 3 bases short, with 18 bases between. The CDR3 coding sequence is TGTGCCAGCAGTGAAGCACTAACCCCCCGACAGCTCTACGAGCAGTACTTC. Translation gives CASSEALTPRQLYEQYF.

The table lists this clone with a few counts. The genes are TRBV11-1 and TRBJ1-6; D gene uncertain. Germline-derived CDR1 and CDR2 are SGHAT and FQDESV (reference sequence). Trimming left V 3 bases short and J 6 bases short, with 9 bases between. CDR3 length: 14 residues. The DNA of the CDR3 is TGTGCCAGCAGCTTTGCGGATCGTAATTCACCCCTCCACTTT. Its protein is CASSFADRNSPLHF.

The V and J genes are TRBV19 and TRBJ1-5; D not certain. V lost 5 bases and J 4 bases, leaving 9 bases between the germline ends. The CDR3 is 13 residues long. Germline V lookup: CDR1 LNHDA, CDR2 SQIVND (reference sequence). The CDR3: CASSPTVNQPQHF. DNA for the CDR3: TGTGCCAGTAGTCCAACGGTTAATCAGCCCCAGCATTTT.

This clone was detected only a few times. The gene calls are TRBV7-8 and TRBJ2-5; TRBD1 matches at 8 bases. CDR3 size: 15 residues. With 0 bases clipped from V and 4 bases from J, the junction kept 4 bases outside the gene matches. Germline CDR1 is SGHVS and CDR2 is FQNEAQ. The CDR3 DNA reads as TGTGCCAGCAGCTTAGCGCTCCAGGGGGCAGAGACCCAGTACTTC. It translates to CASSLALQGAETQYF.

The chain recombines TRBV7-9 with TRBJ2-1, with TRBD2 matching over 11 bases. The ends lost 7 bases at V and 7 bases at J; junction bases unmatched: 6. This CDR3 is built from 14 residues. Germline V gene data show CDR1 as SEHNR and CDR2 as FQNEAQ (reference sequence). The CDR3 DNA reads as TGTGCCAGCATCATAGCGGGGGGGCGTAATGAGCAGTTCTTC. Its protein product is CASIIAGGRNEQFF.

The chain links TRBV4-1 to TRBJ2-7; 7 bases match TRBD1. The CDR3 covers 16 residues. Germline V gene data show CDR1 as MGHRA and CDR2 as YSYEKL. Germline trimming cut 3 bases from V and 2 bases from J; bases unmatched to any gene: 10. CDR3 nucleotide sequence: TGCGCCAGCAGCCAGTCGCTTGACAGGGTCCCCTACGAGCAGTACTTC. Protein: CASSQSLDRVPYEQYF.